A single sample gave rise to the 3 T cell receptor beta chains below, sequenced in a study of shared clonotypes between healthy human individuals (dated by TCRdb to between 2020 and 2021). Libraries were constructed by the immunoSEQ multiplex PCR assay. TCRdb holds this immuneACCESS table with in-frame rearrangements only. Some clones are missing; in checked studies, unresolved V genes explain under half, and the rest has no known cause. This sample gives millions of clones in total; over 85% of them show up just once. Together, the top ten hold more than 0.1% of the sample. The sequenced material came from naive CD4+ T cells sorted from blood. The sample's cell subset or site label, in plain terms: CD45RA+ positively selected. Receptors originate from a man between 18 and 29 years old in good health.

The chain has TRBV5-1 and TRBJ1-2; no reliable D call. This CDR3 is built from 15 residues. Trimming cost V 4 bases and J 4 bases, with 17 bases left between them. Germline lookup yields CDR1 SGHRS and CDR2 YFSETQ. The CDR3 DNA sequence: TGCGCCAGCAGCACCAACAAGCCAGCCAGCTATGGCTACACCTTC. This translates into CASSTNKPASYGYTF.

The CDR3 here is CAWSRDRNNSPLHF. The CDR3 DNA sequence: TGTGCCTGGAGTCGGGACAGGAATAATTCACCCCTCCACTTT. The chain is built from TRBV30 and TRBJ1-6; 8 bases align to TRBD1. The CDR3 extends over 14 amino acids. CDR1 and CDR2 (germline): GTSNPN, SVGIG (reference sequence). V dropped 2 bases and J dropped 5; count of bases not matched to a gene: 2.

This clone appeared a single time. V gene TRBV30 combines with J gene TRBJ1-5; 9 bases map to TRBD1. The V segment lost 4 bases and the J segment 4 bases; nucleotides outside the gene matches: 5. Germline values: CDR1 GTSNPN, CDR2 SVGIG (reference sequence). The CDR3 sequence is 14 residues long. The CDR3 bases are TGTGCCTGGACCCGAGGACAGGGGAATCAGCCCCAGCATTTT. Protein sequence: CAWTRGQGNQPQHF.